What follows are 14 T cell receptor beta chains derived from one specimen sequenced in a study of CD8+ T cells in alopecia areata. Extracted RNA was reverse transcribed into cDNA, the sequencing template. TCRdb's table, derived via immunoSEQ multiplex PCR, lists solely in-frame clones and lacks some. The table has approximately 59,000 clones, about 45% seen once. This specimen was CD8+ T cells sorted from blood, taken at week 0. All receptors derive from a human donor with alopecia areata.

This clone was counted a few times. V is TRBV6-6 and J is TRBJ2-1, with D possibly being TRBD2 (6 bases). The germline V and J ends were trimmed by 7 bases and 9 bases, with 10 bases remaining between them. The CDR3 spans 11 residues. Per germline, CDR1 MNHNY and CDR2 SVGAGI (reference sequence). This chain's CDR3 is CASKSGPEQFF. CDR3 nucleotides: TGTGCCAGCAAGAGCGGGCCTGAGCAGTTCTTC.

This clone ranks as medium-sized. In DNA, the CDR3 is TGTGCCAGCAACCTAGCTTATAGGAATGAGCAGTTCTTC. This sequence encodes CASNLAYRNEQFF. The chain has TRBV6-6 and TRBJ2-1; D is perhaps TRBD2 (5 bases). CDR3 length: 13 amino acids. The V end was cut by 7 bases, the J end by 7 bases, with 14 bases between. Per the germline V gene, CDR1 is MNHNY and CDR2 is SVGAGI (reference sequence).

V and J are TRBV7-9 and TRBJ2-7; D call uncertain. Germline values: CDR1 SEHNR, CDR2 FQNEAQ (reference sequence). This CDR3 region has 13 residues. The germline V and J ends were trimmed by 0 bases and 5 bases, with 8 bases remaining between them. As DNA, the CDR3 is TGTGCCAGCAGCTTAGCGGGGTCGGACGAGCAGTACTTC. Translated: CASSLAGSDEQYF.

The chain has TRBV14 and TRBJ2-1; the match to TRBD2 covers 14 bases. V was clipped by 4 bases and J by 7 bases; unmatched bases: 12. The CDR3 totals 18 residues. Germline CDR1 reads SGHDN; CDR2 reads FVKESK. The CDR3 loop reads CASSLFTGLAGVLNEQFF. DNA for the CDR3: TGTGCCAGCAGCCTTTTTACGGGACTAGCGGGAGTGTTGAATGAGCAGTTCTTC. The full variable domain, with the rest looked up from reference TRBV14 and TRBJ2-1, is EAGVTQFPSHSVIEKGQTVTLRCDPISGHDNLYWYRRVMGKEIKFLLHFVKESKQDESGMPNNRFLAERTGGTYSTLKVQPAELEDSGVYFCASSLFTGLAGVLNEQFFGPGTRLTVL.

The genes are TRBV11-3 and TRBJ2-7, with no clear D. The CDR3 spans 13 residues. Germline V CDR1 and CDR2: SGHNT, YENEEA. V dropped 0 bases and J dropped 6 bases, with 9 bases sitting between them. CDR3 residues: CASSLDFRSEQYF. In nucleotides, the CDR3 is TGTGCCAGCAGCTTAGATTTCAGGTCCGAGCAGTACTTC.

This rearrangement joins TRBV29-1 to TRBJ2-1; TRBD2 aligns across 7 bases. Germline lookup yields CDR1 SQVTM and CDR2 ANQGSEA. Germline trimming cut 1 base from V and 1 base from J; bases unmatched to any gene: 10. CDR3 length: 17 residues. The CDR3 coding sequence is TGCAGCGTTGAAGTACGTAGCGGGTCTCCATCCTACAATGAGCAGTTCTTC. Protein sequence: CSVEVRSGSPSYNEQFF.

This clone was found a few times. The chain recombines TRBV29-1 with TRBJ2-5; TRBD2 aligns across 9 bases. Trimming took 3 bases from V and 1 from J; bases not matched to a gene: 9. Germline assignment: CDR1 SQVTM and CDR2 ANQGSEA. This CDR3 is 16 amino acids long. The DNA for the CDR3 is TGCAGCGTTGACGGATTAGCGGGAGTTCCCCAAGAGACCCAGTACTTC. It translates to CSVDGLAGVPQETQYF.

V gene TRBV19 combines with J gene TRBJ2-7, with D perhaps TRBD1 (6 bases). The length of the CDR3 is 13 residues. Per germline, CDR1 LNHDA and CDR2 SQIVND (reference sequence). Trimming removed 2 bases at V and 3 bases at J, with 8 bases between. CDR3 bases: TGTGCCAGTAGTATACGAGGGGGCTACGAGCAGTACTTC. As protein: CASSIRGGYEQYF.

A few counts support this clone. This CDR3 reads CASRRGYQETQYF. As DNA, the CDR3 is TGTGCCAGCAGGCGCGGGTACCAAGAGACCCAGTACTTC. The chain recombines TRBV27 with TRBJ2-5; D may be TRBD2 (5 bases). The CDR3 runs to 13 residues. Germline V gives CDR1 MNHEY, CDR2 SMNVEV (reference sequence). Trimming stripped 6 bases from V and 0 bases from J, with 8 bases between.

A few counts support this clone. The CDR3 DNA sequence: TGCGCCAGCAGCCAAGACAGGGGAGAGACCCAGTACTTC. It specifies CASSQDRGETQYF. This rearrangement joins TRBV4-1 to TRBJ2-5; a possible D gene is TRBD1 (6 bases). This CDR3 comprises 13 residues. From germline, CDR1 is MGHRA and CDR2 YSYEKL. V was shortened by 0 bases and J by 4 bases, with 6 bases between the two germline ends.

The CDR3 loop reads CSAPHETQYF. CDR3 bases: TGCAGTGCTCCTCATGAGACCCAGTACTTC. The rearrangement links TRBV20-1 to TRBJ2-5; no reliable D call. The V gene's germline CDR1 is DFQATT and CDR2 SNEGSKA (reference sequence). V was trimmed by 5 bases and J by 5 bases, leaving 6 bases between them. The CDR3 loop spans 10 amino acids.

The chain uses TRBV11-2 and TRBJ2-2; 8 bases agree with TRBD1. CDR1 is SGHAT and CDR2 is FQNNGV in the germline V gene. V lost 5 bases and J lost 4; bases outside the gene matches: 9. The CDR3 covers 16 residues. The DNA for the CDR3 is TGTGCCAGCAGCGCCACCGATGACAGGGGCACCGGGGAGCTGTTTTTT. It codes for CASSATDDRGTGELFF. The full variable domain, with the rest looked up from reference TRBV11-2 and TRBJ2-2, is EAGVAQSPRYKIIEKRQSVAFWCNPISGHATLYWYQQILGQGPKLLIQFQNNGVVDDSQLPKDRFSAERLKGVDSTLKIQPAKLEDSAVYLCASSATDDRGTGELFFGEGSRLTVL.

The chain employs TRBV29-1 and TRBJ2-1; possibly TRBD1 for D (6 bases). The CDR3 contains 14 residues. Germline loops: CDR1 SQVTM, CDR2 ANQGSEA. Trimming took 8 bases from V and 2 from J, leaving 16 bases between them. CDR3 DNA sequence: TGCAGCACAAAGACAGGCAGGCCCTACAATGAGCAGTTCTTC. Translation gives CSTKTGRPYNEQFF.

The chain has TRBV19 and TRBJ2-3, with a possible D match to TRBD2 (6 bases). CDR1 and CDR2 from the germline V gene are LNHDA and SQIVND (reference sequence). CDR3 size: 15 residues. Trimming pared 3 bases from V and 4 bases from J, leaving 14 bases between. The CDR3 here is CASSIFRERADTQYF. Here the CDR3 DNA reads TGTGCCAGTAGTATCTTCCGGGAGCGCGCAGATACGCAGTATTTT.